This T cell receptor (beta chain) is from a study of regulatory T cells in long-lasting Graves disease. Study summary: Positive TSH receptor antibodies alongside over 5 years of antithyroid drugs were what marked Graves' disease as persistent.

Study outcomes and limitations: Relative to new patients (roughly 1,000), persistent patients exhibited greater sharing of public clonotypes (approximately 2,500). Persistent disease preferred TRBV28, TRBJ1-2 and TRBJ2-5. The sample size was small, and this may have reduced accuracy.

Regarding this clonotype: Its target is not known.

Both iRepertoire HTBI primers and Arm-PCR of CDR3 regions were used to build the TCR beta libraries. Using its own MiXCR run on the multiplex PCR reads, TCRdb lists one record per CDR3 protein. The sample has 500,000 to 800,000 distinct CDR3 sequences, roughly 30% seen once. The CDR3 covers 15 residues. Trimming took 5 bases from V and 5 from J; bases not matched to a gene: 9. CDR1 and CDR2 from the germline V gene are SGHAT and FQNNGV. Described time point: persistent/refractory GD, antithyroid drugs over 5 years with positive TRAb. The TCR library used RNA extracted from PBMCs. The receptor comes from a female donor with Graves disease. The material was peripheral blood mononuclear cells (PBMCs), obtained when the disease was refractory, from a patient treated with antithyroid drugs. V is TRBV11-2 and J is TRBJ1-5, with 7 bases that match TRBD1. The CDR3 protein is CASSQRDSRYQPQHF. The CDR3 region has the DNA TGTGCCAGCAGCCAAAGGGACAGCCGATATCAGCCCCAGCATTTT.